One and the same sample provided the 30 T cell receptor beta chains below, sequenced in a study of shared clonotypes between healthy human individuals (dated by TCRdb to the early 2020s). The library was generated by the immunoSEQ multiplex PCR assay. TCRdb's version of the immuneACCESS table is confined to in-frame rearrangements and falls short of the full clone set. An unresolved V gene accounts for under half of the shortfall where checked; the remainder is of unknown origin. This sample is represented by 1,500,000 or so clones; around 95% of them were singletons. The ten most abundant clones make up approximately 1.1% of the sample. The sequencing sample was made of naive CD4+ T cells sorted from blood. The cell subset or site label corresponds to: CD45RA+ positively selected. The receptors originated from a man younger than 40 in good health.

The V gene is TRBV15, the J gene TRBJ1-4; D call uncertain. CDR1 is LNHNV and CDR2 is YYDKDF in the germline V gene (reference sequence). V was cut by 3 bases and J by 0 bases, with 5 bases left in between. CDR3 length equals 14 residues. The CDR3 region has the DNA TGTGCCACCAGCAGGGGTTCAACTAATGAAAAACTGTTTTTT. It yields the protein CATSRGSTNEKLFF.

The V call is TRBV5-1, the J call TRBJ2-7; D unresolved. CDR3 length equals 16 residues. Germline CDR1 reads SGHRS; CDR2 reads YFSETQ. Trimming removed 0 bases at V and 4 bases at J, with 17 bases between. This chain's CDR3 is CASSLGLTAPSYEQYF. The CDR3 coding sequence is TGCGCCAGCAGCTTGGGGTTGACGGCCCCGAGTTACGAGCAGTACTTC.

Points on this clone: This CDR3 is also generated by other DNA sequences in the sample. This chain joins TRBV20-1 and TRBJ2-1, with 8 bases matching TRBD2. Trimming at V came to 6 bases and at J to 9 bases, leaving 4 bases not matched to a gene. Germline V gene sequence: CDR1 DFQATT, CDR2 SNEGSKA (reference sequence). The CDR3 is 11 amino acids. The CDR3 here is CSASRGGEQFF. CDR3 nucleotides: TGCAGTGCGTCCCGGGGGGGTGAGCAGTTCTTC.

This clone was observed a handful of times. The CDR3 region is CASSREVQAGELFF. The CDR3 DNA reads as TGTGCCAGCAGTCGGGAAGTACAAGCCGGGGAGCTGTTTTTT. The genes are TRBV7-9 and TRBJ2-2; possible D gene TRBD2, 5 bases. CDR1 SEHNR and CDR2 FQNEAQ come from the germline V gene (reference sequence). The CDR3 runs 14 residues. Trimming removed 6 bases from V and 6 bases from J, with 14 bases in between.

The V call is TRBV11-2, the J call TRBJ1-1; 9 nucleotides match TRBD1. CDR1 and CDR2 from the germline V gene are SGHAT and FQNNGV. This CDR3 is built from 15 residues. J lost 5 bases, V lost 4 bases, and 8 bases had no gene match. CDR3 loop: CASSSRYDRGTEAFF. DNA of the CDR3: TGTGCCAGCAGCTCTAGATACGACAGGGGGACTGAAGCTTTCTTT.

The genes are TRBV9 and TRBJ2-2, with 13 bases that match TRBD2. Germline-derived CDR1 and CDR2 are SGDLS and YYNGEE. The trim removed 4 bases at V and 4 bases at J, leaving 7 bases unmatched. CDR3 length: 17 amino acids. The CDR3 DNA reads TGTGCCAGCAGCACGAGGACTAGCGGGAGCCCCACCGGGGAGCTGTTTTTT. This codes for CASSTRTSGSPTGELFF.

The chain is built from TRBV7-9 and TRBJ2-5; D gene unclear. Trimming cost V 1 base and J 2 bases, with 14 bases left between them. Germline lookup yields CDR1 SEHNR and CDR2 FQNEAQ (reference sequence). The CDR3 consists of 16 residues. The chain's CDR3 is CASSLVSQPGQETQYF. As DNA, the CDR3 is TGTGCCAGCAGCTTAGTGTCTCAGCCCGGACAAGAGACCCAGTACTTC. Together with reference TRBV7-9 and TRBJ2-5, the CDR3 gives the full variable domain: DTGVSQNPRHKITKRGQNVTFRCDPISEHNRLYWYRQTLGQGPEFLTYFQNEAQLEKSRLLSDRFSAERPKGSFSTLEIQRTEQGDSAMYLCASSLVSQPGQETQYFGPGTRLLVL.

This clone was seen once. CDR3 sequence: CASSSRDYNEQFF. CDR3 bases: TGTGCCAGCAGCAGCCGGGACTATAATGAGCAGTTCTTC. The chain joins TRBV7-9 to TRBJ2-1; the match to TRBD2 covers 7 bases. The CDR3 loop spans 13 amino acids. Germline V gene data show CDR1 as SEHNR and CDR2 as FQNEAQ (reference sequence). V lost 5 bases and J lost 7; bases outside the gene matches: 5.

This clone was recorded once. The CDR3 sequence: CASSEGVAGASYEQYF. The CDR3 DNA sequence: TGTGCCAGCAGCGAGGGGGTAGCGGGGGCATCCTACGAGCAGTACTTC. This chain uses TRBV7-9 with TRBJ2-7, with TRBD2 identical over 9 bases. CDR3 size: 16 residues. Per the germline V gene, CDR1 is SEHNR and CDR2 is FQNEAQ (reference sequence). J lost 1 base, V lost 5 bases, and 9 bases had no gene match.

CDR3 protein: CASSQGLWEKLFF. CDR3 in DNA: TGTGCCAGCAGCCAGGGTTTGTGGGAAAAACTGTTTTTT. The chain links TRBV6-5 to TRBJ1-4; TRBD1 is a possible D gene (5 bases). The CDR3 loop spans 13 amino acids. The V end was cut by 6 bases, the J end by 8 bases, with 13 bases between. Germline CDR1 is MNHEY and CDR2 is SVGAGI.

This chain links TRBV4-3 with TRBJ2-6, with 8 bases lining up with TRBD1. The CDR3 sequence is 17 residues long. Trimming cost V 4 bases and J 2 bases; bases outside gene matches: 7. The germline CDR1 and CDR2 sequences are LGHNA and YSLEER. The DNA of the CDR3 is TGCGCCAGCAGCCTCAACCCAGGGGGCGCTGGGGCCAACGTCCTGACTTTC. Encoded protein: CASSLNPGGAGANVLTF.

As regards this clone: In the same sample, other DNA sequences code for this CDR3. The rearrangement uses TRBV5-1 and TRBJ1-5; TRBD1 aligns across 8 bases. The CDR3 extends over 14 amino acids. Germline V gives CDR1 SGHRS, CDR2 YFSETQ. After removal of 5 bases from V and 2 bases from J, the junction contained 3 bases not matched to a gene. CDR3 in amino acids: CASSPDRGNQPQHF. CDR3 sequence (DNA): TGCGCCAGCAGTCCGGACAGGGGCAATCAGCCCCAGCATTTT.

This chain's CDR3 is CASSLFTWNTYGYTF. Written as DNA, the CDR3 is TGTGCCAGCAGCTTATTTACTTGGAACACTTATGGCTACACCTTC. The V and J genes are TRBV7-2 and TRBJ1-2; D unresolved. The CDR3 length is 15 residues. Per the germline V gene, CDR1 is SGHTA and CDR2 is FQGNSA. The V end was cut by 2 bases, the J end by 5 bases, with 15 bases between.

As to this clone: Different DNA sequences within this sample yield the same CDR3. The chain carries TRBV10-3 and TRBJ2-7, with no clear D. The V end was cut by 3 bases, the J end by 4 bases, with 4 bases between. There are 11 residues in the CDR3. Germline CDR1 is ENHRY and CDR2 is SYGVKD. The CDR3 nucleotides read TGTGCCATCAGTGAAGGGTACGAGCAGTACTTC. Its protein product is CAISEGYEQYF.

This rearrangement joins TRBV7-6 to TRBJ2-1; either TRBD1 or TRBD2 may fit D (5 bases each). Trimming stripped 7 bases from V and 5 bases from J, with 18 bases between. Per the germline V gene, CDR1 is SGHVS and CDR2 is FNYEAQ. CDR3 length: 15 residues. For the CDR3, the DNA is TGTGCCAGCACCCTTGAGGGGAGTTACAACAATGAGCAGTTCTTC. This gives the protein CASTLEGSYNNEQFF.

The chain is built from TRBV10-3 and TRBJ1-3; TRBD1 matches at 7 bases. The CDR3 loop spans 14 amino acids. CDR1 ENHRY and CDR2 SYGVKD come from the germline V gene. CDR3 DNA: TGTGCTCACAGGGAGGGGGCAAGGGGAAACACCATATATTTT. Translating gives CAHREGARGNTIYF.

The V and J genes are TRBV4-1 and TRBJ2-3; D is possibly TRBD1 (6 bases). Germline-derived CDR1 and CDR2 are MGHRA and YSYEKL. This CDR3 is built from 17 residues. Trimming removed 3 bases from V and 3 bases from J, with 19 bases in between. In DNA, the CDR3 is TGCGCCAGCAGCCAGCTTGAACCGGGACAAAAAACAGATACGCAGTATTTT. It translates to CASSQLEPGQKTDTQYF.

This clone was observed once. This chain joins TRBV28 and TRBJ1-5, with D unresolved. Germline loops: CDR1 MDHEN, CDR2 SYDVKM. CDR3 size: 13 residues. Trimming took 2 bases from V and 4 from J, leaving 6 bases between them. DNA for the CDR3: TGTGCCAGCAGTTTAGCAGTAAATCAGCCCCAGCATTTT. Translated, it gives CASSLAVNQPQHF. The variable domain in full, with the rest retrieved from reference TRBV28 and TRBJ1-5, is DVKVTQSSRYLVKRTGEKVFLECVQDMDHENMFWYRQDPGLGLRLIYFSYDVKMKEKGDIPEGYSVSREKKERFSLILESASTNQTSMYLCASSLAVNQPQHFGDGTRLSIL.

The chain is built from TRBV14 and TRBJ2-2; maybe TRBD1 (6 bases). This CDR3 is built from 17 residues. Trimming removed 1 base from V and 3 bases from J, with 15 bases in between. CDR1 is SGHDN, CDR2 FVKESK, per germline. The CDR3 region has the DNA TGTGCCAGCAGCCAAGTGCTGGGGGCGCTTGACACCGGGGAGCTGTTTTTT. It translates to CASSQVLGALDTGELFF.

The V gene is TRBV28, the J gene TRBJ2-1; unclear D gene. Trimming removed 6 bases from V and 14 bases from J, with 17 bases in between. The CDR3 is made up of 12 amino acids. The V gene's germline CDR1 is MDHEN and CDR2 SYDVKM. CDR3 protein: CASSSTPGREFF. CDR3 DNA: TGTGCCAGCAGCTCCACTCCCGGTCGGGAGTTCTTC.

This chain links TRBV10-3 with TRBJ1-5; no clear D. CDR3 length: 13 amino acids. V gave up 4 bases and J gave up 8 bases, with 12 bases separating them. Per the germline V gene, CDR1 is ENHRY and CDR2 is SYGVKD. Written as DNA, the CDR3 is TGTGCCATCAGTGCCGGCCCGACTGAGCCCCAGCATTTT. Residues: CAISAGPTEPQHF.

V and J are TRBV19 and TRBJ1-4, with 7 bases lining up with TRBD1. Germline values: CDR1 LNHDA, CDR2 SQIVND (reference sequence). V shed 5 bases and J 0 bases; nucleotides not matched to a gene: 9. The CDR3 has 17 residues. Here the CDR3 reads CASSPRTGTATNEKLFF. The CDR3 DNA follows: TGTGCCAGTAGTCCCCGAACAGGGACAGCAACTAATGAAAAACTGTTTTTT.

This clone was found once. Within the sample, other DNA sequences also encode this same CDR3. The V and J genes are TRBV5-1 and TRBJ2-2; weak D call: TRBD2 (6 bases). Germline assignment: CDR1 SGHRS and CDR2 YFSETQ. The CDR3 is 15 amino acids. V was shortened by 4 bases and J by 0 bases, with 10 bases between the two germline ends. Written as DNA, the CDR3 is TGCGCCAGCAGCCCGGGGACTGCGAACACCGGGGAGCTGTTTTTT. Encoded protein: CASSPGTANTGELFF.

This sequence joins TRBV28 and TRBJ1-3, with unresolved D. Germline V gives CDR1 MDHEN, CDR2 SYDVKM. Trimming removed 2 bases from V and 7 bases from J, with 3 bases in between. CDR3 length equals 11 residues. The CDR3 region is CASSLANTIYF. The CDR3 DNA reads TGTGCCAGCAGTTTAGCCAACACCATATATTTT.

The chain carries TRBV28 and TRBJ1-5, with a possible D match to TRBD1 (6 bases). CDR3 length: 14 amino acids. Trimming took 6 bases from V and 4 from J, leaving 13 bases between them. CDR1 and CDR2 (germline): MDHEN, SYDVKM. DNA of the CDR3: TGTGCCAGCAGGGGGGCAGGGAGGAATCAGCCCCAGCATTTT. This translates into CASRGAGRNQPQHF.

This clone came up a few times. The V and J genes are TRBV5-6 and TRBJ2-7; D unclear. With 2 bases removed from V and 7 bases from J, the gap between germline ends came to 13 bases. CDR1 is SGHDT, CDR2 YYEEEE, per germline. This CDR3 has 13 amino acids. The CDR3 DNA follows: TGTGCCAGCAGCTTTGGGCGCCTCGGGGAGCAGTACTTC. Protein: CASSFGRLGEQYF.

The rearrangement links TRBV18 to TRBJ2-3, with 8 bases matching TRBD2. The CDR3 covers 14 residues. In germline, CDR1 is KGHSH, CDR2 LQKENI. Trimming removed 2 bases from V and 5 bases from J; junction bases left unmatched: 3. CDR3 coding DNA: TGTGCCAGCTCACCAGCGGGAGGTATAGATACGCAGTATTTT. Translated, it gives CASSPAGGIDTQYF.

V usage is TRBV5-1 and J usage is TRBJ2-5, with 15 bases that match TRBD2. The CDR3 sequence is 18 residues long. The ends lost 0 bases at V and 5 bases at J; junction bases unmatched: 8. CDR1 SGHRS and CDR2 YFSETQ come from the germline V gene. CDR3 sequence: CASSLGTSGRALGETQYF. The CDR3 DNA is TGCGCCAGCAGCTTGGGGACTAGCGGGAGGGCCTTGGGTGAGACCCAGTACTTC.

This clone was observed once. The gene calls are TRBV10-3 and TRBJ2-1, with D possibly matching TRBD2 (5 bases). This CDR3 contains 14 residues. Germline V gene sequence: CDR1 ENHRY, CDR2 SYGVKD. V dropped 4 bases and J dropped 7 bases, with 14 bases sitting between them. CDR3 loop: CAISVSGSGNEQFF. The CDR3 nucleotides are TGTGCCATCAGTGTTTCGGGGTCTGGAAATGAGCAGTTCTTC.

The chain has TRBV6-4 and TRBJ1-2, with D unclear. In germline, CDR1 is MRHNA, CDR2 SNTAGT. V lost 6 bases, J lost 0 bases, and 8 bases lay in between. The CDR3 covers 13 residues. In nucleotides, the CDR3 is TGTGCCAGCAGCAGGTCCGCTAACTATGGCTACACCTTC. It encodes CASSRSANYGYTF.